This T cell receptor beta chain originates from a study of shared clonotypes between healthy human individuals. As concerns this clone: The antigen remains undetermined.

Trimming took 10 bases from V and 7 from J, leaving 20 bases between them. The CDR3 totals 13 residues. The germline V gene encodes CDR1 SEHNR and CDR2 FQNEAQ (reference sequence). Study outcomes and limitations: Read depth was anticipated to influence clonotype sharing among donors.

Sequenced by immunoSEQ multiplex PCR; TCRdb stores in-frame clones only, minus some. The sample has 1,400,000 or so clones, about 98.5% seen once. Sample: naive CD4+ T cells sorted from blood. Subset in this sample: CD45RA+ positively selected. V is TRBV7-9 and J is TRBJ2-7; no definite D call. This TCR came from a man aged 30 to 45 in good health. Here the CDR3 reads CAIDLVTVGEQYF. Written as DNA, the CDR3 is TGTGCCATCGACCTGGTCACTGTGGGGGAGCAGTACTTC.